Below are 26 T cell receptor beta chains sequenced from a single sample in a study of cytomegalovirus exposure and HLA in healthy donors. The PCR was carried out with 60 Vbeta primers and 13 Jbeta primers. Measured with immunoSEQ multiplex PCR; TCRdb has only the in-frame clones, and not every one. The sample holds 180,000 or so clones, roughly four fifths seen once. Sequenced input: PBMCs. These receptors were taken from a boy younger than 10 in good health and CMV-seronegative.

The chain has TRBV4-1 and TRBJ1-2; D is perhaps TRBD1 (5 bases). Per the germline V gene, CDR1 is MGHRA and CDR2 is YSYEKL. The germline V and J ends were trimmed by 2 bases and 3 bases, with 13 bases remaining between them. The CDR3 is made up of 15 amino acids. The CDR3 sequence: CASSQYLGAYYGYTF. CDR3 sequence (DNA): TGCGCCAGCAGCCAATACTTAGGGGCCTACTATGGCTACACCTTC.

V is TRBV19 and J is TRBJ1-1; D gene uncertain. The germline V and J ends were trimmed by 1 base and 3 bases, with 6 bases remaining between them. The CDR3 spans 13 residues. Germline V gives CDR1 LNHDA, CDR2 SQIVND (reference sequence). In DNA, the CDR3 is TGTGCCAGTAGTATAGCCCGGTACACTGAAGCTTTCTTT. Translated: CASSIARYTEAFF. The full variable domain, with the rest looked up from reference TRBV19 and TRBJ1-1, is DGGITQSPKYLFRKEGQNVTLSCEQNLNHDAMYWYRQDPGQGLRLIYYSQIVNDFQKGDIAEGYSVSREKKESFPLTVTSAQKNPTAFYLCASSIARYTEAFFGQGTRLTVV.

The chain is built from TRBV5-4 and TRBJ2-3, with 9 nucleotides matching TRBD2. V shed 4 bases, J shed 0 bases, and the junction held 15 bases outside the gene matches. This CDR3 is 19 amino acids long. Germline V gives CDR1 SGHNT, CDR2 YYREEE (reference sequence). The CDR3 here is CASSPLPPRLAVSTDTQYF. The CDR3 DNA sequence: TGTGCCAGCAGCCCACTTCCCCCACGACTAGCGGTTAGCACAGATACGCAGTATTTT.

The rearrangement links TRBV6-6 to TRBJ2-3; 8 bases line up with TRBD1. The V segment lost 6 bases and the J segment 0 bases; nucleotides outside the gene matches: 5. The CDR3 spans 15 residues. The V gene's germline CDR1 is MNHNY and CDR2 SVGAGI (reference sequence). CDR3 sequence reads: CASRRQGTSTDTQYF. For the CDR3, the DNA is TGTGCCAGCAGAAGACAGGGGACTAGCACAGATACGCAGTATTTT.

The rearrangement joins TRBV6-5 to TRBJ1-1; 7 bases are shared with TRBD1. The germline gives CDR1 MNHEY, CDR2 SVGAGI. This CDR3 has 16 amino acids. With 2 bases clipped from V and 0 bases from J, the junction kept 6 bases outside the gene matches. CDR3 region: CASSYPRTGLNTEAFF. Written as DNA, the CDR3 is TGTGCCAGCAGTTACCCTCGGACAGGACTGAACACTGAAGCTTTCTTT.

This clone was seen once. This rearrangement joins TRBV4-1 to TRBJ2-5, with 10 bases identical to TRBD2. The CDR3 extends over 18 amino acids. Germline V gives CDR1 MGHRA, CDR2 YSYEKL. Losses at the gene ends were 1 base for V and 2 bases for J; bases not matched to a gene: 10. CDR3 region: CASSQGRSGGTSQETQYF. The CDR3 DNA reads TGCGCCAGCAGCCAAGGGCGTAGCGGGGGGACGTCTCAAGAGACCCAGTACTTC.

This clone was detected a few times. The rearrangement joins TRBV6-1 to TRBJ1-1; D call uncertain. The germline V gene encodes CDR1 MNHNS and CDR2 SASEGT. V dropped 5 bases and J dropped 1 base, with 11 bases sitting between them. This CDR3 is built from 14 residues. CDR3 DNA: TGTGCCAGCAGTCGGAGGCAAGAGAACACTGAAGCTTTCTTT. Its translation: CASSRRQENTEAFF.

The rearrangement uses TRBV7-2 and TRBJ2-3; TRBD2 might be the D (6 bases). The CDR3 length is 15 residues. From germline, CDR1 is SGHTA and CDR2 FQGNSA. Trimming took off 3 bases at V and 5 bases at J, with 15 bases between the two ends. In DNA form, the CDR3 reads TGTGCCAGCAGCTTCGATCCGGGGCGGGGAGATACGCAGTATTTT. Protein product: CASSFDPGRGDTQYF.

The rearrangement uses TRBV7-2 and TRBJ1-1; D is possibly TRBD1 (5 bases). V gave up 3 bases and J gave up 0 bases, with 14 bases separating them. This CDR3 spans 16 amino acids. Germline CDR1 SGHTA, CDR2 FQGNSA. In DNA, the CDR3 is TGTGCCAGCAGCTTGGGGCCCCGGACACTGAACACTGAAGCTTTCTTT. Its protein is CASSLGPRTLNTEAFF.

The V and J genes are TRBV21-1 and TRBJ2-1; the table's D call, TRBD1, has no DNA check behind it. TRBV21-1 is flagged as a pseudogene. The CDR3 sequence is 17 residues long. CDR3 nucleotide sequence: TGTGCCAGCAGCAAAGGGGGGACACAGGGTCCTGGGGACGAGCAGTTCTTC. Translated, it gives CASSKGGTQGPGDEQFF.

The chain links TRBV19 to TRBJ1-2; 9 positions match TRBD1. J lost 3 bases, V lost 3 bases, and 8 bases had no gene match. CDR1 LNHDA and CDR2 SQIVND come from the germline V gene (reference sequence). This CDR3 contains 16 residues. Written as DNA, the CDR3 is TGTGCCAGTAGTATGAGACGACAGGGGGGTGACTATGGCTACACCTTC. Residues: CASSMRRQGGDYGYTF.

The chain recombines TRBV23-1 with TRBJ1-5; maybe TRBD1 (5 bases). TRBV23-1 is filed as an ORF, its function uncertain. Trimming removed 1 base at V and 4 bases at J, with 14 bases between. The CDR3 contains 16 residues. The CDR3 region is CASSQYSRAVNQPQHF. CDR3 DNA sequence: TGCGCCAGCAGTCAATACAGCAGGGCAGTTAATCAGCCCCAGCATTTT.

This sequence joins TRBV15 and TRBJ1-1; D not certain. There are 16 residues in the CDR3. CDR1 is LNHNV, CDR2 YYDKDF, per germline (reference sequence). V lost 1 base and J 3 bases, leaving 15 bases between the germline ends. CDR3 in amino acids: CATSRGRGSLYTEAFF. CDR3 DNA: TGTGCCACCAGCAGAGGTCGAGGCAGTCTTTACACTGAAGCTTTCTTT.

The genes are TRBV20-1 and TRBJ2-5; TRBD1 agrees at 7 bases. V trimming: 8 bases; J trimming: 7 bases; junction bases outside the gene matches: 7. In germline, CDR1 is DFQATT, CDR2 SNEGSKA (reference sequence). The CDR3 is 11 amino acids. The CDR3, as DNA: TGCAGTTACAGGGGCTGGGGGACCCAGTACTTC. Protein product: CSYRGWGTQYF.

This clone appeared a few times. The CDR3 DNA reads TGTGCCAGCAGCTGGGCCCCGAATGAGCAGTTCTTC. This encodes CASSWAPNEQFF. This chain connects TRBV5-6 to TRBJ2-1; D call uncertain. Germline-derived CDR1 and CDR2 are SGHDT and YYEEEE. The V gene lost 3 bases and the J gene lost 7 bases, with 8 bases spanning the gap. This CDR3 comprises 12 residues.

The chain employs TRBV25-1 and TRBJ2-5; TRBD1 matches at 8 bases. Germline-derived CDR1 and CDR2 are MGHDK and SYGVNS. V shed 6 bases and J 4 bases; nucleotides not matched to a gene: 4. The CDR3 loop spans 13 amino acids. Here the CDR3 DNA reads TGTGCCAGCAGATCAGGGGGCGCAGAGACCCAGTACTTC. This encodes CASRSGGAETQYF.

CDR3 nucleotides: TGTGCCAGCAGCCAAGAGACTAGCTTAGCCTTCTACGAGCAGTACTTC. Its translation is CASSQETSLAFYEQYF. The chain uses TRBV4-2 and TRBJ2-7; TRBD2 agrees at 7 bases. Germline CDR1 is LGHNA and CDR2 is YNFKEQ. This CDR3 is 16 amino acids long. The J segment lost 3 bases and the V segment lost 0 bases, leaving 8 bases of the junction unmatched.

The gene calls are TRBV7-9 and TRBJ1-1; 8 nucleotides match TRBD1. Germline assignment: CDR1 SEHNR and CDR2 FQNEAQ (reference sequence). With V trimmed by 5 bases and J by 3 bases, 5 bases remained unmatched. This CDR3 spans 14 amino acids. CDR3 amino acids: CASSRDRRDTEAFF. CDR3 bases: TGTGCCAGCAGCCGGGACAGGAGGGACACTGAAGCTTTCTTT.

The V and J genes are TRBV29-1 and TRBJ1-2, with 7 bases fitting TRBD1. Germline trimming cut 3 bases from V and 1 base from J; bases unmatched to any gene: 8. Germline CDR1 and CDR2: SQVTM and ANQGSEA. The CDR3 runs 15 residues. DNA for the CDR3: TGCAGCGTTGATAAGGGGGCGCCGGGTAACTATGGCTACACCTTC. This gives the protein CSVDKGAPGNYGYTF.

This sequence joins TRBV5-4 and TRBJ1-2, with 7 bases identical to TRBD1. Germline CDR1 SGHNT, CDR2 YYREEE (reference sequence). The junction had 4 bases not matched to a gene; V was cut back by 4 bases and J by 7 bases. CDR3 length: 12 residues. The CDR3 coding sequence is TGTGCCAGCAGCCCGACAGGGTTTGGCTACACCTTC. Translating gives CASSPTGFGYTF.

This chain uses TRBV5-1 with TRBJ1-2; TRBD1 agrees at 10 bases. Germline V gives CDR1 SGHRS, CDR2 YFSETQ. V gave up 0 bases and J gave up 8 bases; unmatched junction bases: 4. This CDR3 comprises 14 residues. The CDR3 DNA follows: TGCGCCAGCAGCTTGGGACAGGGGGCGTTAGGCTACACCTTC. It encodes CASSLGQGALGYTF.

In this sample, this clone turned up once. The CDR3 DNA is TGTGCCAGCAGCATGGGGCTAGCGACAGATACGCAGTATTTT. It specifies CASSMGLATDTQYF. The V gene is TRBV11-2, the J gene TRBJ2-3; possible D gene TRBD2, 6 bases. V was trimmed by 5 bases and J by 3 bases, leaving 12 bases between them. CDR3 length: 14 amino acids. CDR1 and CDR2 (germline): SGHAT, FQNNGV.

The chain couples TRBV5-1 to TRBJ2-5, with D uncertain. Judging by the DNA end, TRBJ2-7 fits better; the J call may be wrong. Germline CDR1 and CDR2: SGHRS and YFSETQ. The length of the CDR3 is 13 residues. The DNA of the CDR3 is TGCGCCAGCAGCTTGGGACCGGACTACGAGCAGTACTTC. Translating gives CASSLGPDYEQYF.

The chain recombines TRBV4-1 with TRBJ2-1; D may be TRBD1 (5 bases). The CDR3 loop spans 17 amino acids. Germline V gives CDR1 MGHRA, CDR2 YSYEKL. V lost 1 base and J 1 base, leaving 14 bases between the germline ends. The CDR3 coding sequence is TGCGCCAGCAGCCAAGGAAATGGCAGGGTATCCTACAATGAGCAGTTCTTC. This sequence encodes CASSQGNGRVSYNEQFF.

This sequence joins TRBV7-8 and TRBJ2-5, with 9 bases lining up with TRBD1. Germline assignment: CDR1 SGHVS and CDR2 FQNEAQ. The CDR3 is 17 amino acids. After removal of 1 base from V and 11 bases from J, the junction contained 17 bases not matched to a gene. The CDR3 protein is CASSLGFRDRVGWEQYF. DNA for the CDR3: TGTGCCAGCAGCTTAGGGTTTCGGGACAGGGTTGGTTGGGAGCAGTACTTC.

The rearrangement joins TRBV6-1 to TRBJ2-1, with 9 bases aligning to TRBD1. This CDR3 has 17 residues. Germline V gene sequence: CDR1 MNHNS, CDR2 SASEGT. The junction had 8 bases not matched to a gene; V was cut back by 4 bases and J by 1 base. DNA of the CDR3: TGTGCCAGCAGTGGACTACAGGGGGCTGGGTCCTACAATGAGCAGTTCTTC. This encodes CASSGLQGAGSYNEQFF.